The following is a T cell receptor beta chain sequence with its context. Each CDR3 protein gets one entry after TCRdb re-called the 5' RACE reads with MiXCR. The profile shows about 550,000 distinct CDR3 sequences, 15% to 20% of them singletons. V was clipped by 5 bases and J by 4 bases; unmatched bases: 7. Germline CDR1 DFQATT, CDR2 SNEGSKA (reference sequence). This CDR3 is 15 amino acids long. This sample was included in a study of T cells after yellow fever vaccination. The source of this sequence is a man aged 25-45 years who received the YFV17D yellow fever vaccine. The rearrangement uses TRBV20-1 and TRBJ2-1; TRBD2 matches 11 bases. The sample was PBMCs, taken 15 days after the yellow fever booster vaccination. The CDR3 DNA reads as TGCAGTGCTGAAGACGGGACTAGCGGATACAATGAGCAGTTCTTC. Encoded protein: CSAEDGTSGYNEQFF.